The TCR beta chain under discussion was sequenced for a study of tumor and adjacent non-tumor tissue in lung cancer. On the study more broadly: Histology: 12 adenocarcinoma, 2 squamous cell carcinoma, 1 small cell lung cancer.

Study outcomes and limitations: Compared with tumor, normal lung showed significantly lower TCR diversity.

In germline, CDR1 is SGHAT, CDR2 FQNNGV. CDR3 length: 14 residues. This sample's RNA came from whole unsorted tissue. A modified ARM-PCR protocol with three rounds of nested PCR amplified TCRbeta. TCRdb fed the multiplex PCR reads into MiXCR, producing one record per CDR3 protein. The sample yields 200,000 to 250,000 distinct CDR3 sequences, 60% to 85% seen once. To note about this clonotype: Its antigen is undetermined.

V is TRBV11-2 and J is TRBJ2-1; 10 positions match TRBD2. The clonotype was recovered from a man in his 60s with non-small cell lung cancer. Sequenced sample: lung tumor tissue. The CDR3 DNA follows: TGTATCAGCAGCTCTAGCGGGGGATACAATGAGCAGTTCTTC. It yields the protein CISSSSGGYNEQFF.